These 18 T cell receptor beta chains were all obtained from the same sample, sequenced in a study of CD8 T cells in Susac syndrome. With random hexamers, roughly 0.5 to 1 ug RNA was reverse transcribed. TCRdb redid the calling of the immunoSEQ multiplex PCR reads with MiXCR, one entry per CDR3 protein. This sample has around 190,000 distinct CDR3 sequences; 90% to 95% occur once, and the top ten carry 0.1%. Sequenced material: CD4+ T cells from PBMCs. These TCRs come from a human donor in good health.

The chain links TRBV6-5 to TRBJ2-1, with 10 nucleotides matching TRBD1. Germline values: CDR1 MNHEY, CDR2 SVGAGI. CDR3 length: 14 residues. V was clipped by 0 bases and J by 8 bases; unmatched bases: 1. The CDR3 DNA is TGTGCCAGCAGTTACTCGGACAGGGGGTATGAGCAGTTCTTC. Residues: CASSYSDRGYEQFF.

This clonotype was seen just once. This chain uses TRBV3-1 with TRBJ2-1, with TRBD2 identical over 8 bases. Per germline, CDR1 LGHDT and CDR2 YNNKEL (reference sequence). This CDR3 is built from 16 residues. Losses at the gene ends were 4 bases for V and 5 bases for J; bases not matched to a gene: 10. The CDR3 loop is CASSRSGTSSHNEQFF. CDR3 sequence (DNA): TGTGCCAGCAGCCGGTCCGGGACTAGTTCCCACAATGAGCAGTTCTTC.

This clonotype has just one count. The gene calls are TRBV29-1 and TRBJ1-2; 7 bases fit TRBD1. The length of the CDR3 is 13 residues. Germline CDR1 is SQVTM and CDR2 is ANQGSEA. Germline trimming cut 1 base from V and 7 bases from J; bases unmatched to any gene: 6. CDR3 bases: TGCAGCGTTGAAGTGACAGGGTCGGGTGGCTACACCTTC. It yields the protein CSVEVTGSGGYTF.

V is TRBV3-1 and J is TRBJ2-6; D gene ambiguous. V gave up 0 bases and J gave up 0 bases, with 9 bases separating them. The CDR3 contains 17 residues. Germline CDR1 and CDR2: LGHDT and YNNKEL (reference sequence). The CDR3 coding sequence is TGTGCCAGCAGCCAAGATAAACCTTTCTCTGGGGCCAACGTCCTGACTTTC. Protein: CASSQDKPFSGANVLTF. The entire variable domain, with the rest obtained from reference TRBV3-1 and TRBJ2-6, is as follows: DTAVSQTPKYLVTQMGNDKSIKCEQNLGHDTMYWYKQDSKKFLKIMFSYNNKELIINETVPNRFSPKSPDKAHLNLHINSLELGDSAVYFCASSQDKPFSGANVLTFGAGSRLTVL.

The chain couples TRBV9 to TRBJ2-3; 8 bases agree with TRBD1. The CDR3 runs 15 residues. From germline, CDR1 is SGDLS and CDR2 YYNGEE. Trimming at V came to 2 bases and at J to 0 bases, leaving 2 bases not matched to a gene. The CDR3 region is CASSVGQDSTDTQYF. The CDR3 DNA follows: TGTGCCAGCAGCGTGGGACAGGACAGCACAGATACGCAGTATTTT. Full variable domain (outside the CDR3, taken from reference TRBV9 and TRBJ2-3): DSGVTQTPKHLITATGQRVTLRCSPRSGDLSVYWYQQSLDQGLQFLIQYYNGEERAKGNILERFSAQQFPDLHSELNLSSLELGDSALYFCASSVGQDSTDTQYFGPGTRLTVL.

This clonotype has just a few counts. This chain uses TRBV6-1 with TRBJ2-1; tentative D call: TRBD1 (7 bases). Trimming cost V 6 bases and J 7 bases, with 13 bases left between them. Germline lookup yields CDR1 MNHNS and CDR2 SASEGT. This CDR3 has 13 amino acids. Here the CDR3 reads CASRPTGRNEQFF. CDR3 coding DNA: TGTGCCAGCAGGCCGACAGGGAGGAATGAGCAGTTCTTC.

The rearrangement links TRBV20-1 to TRBJ2-3; the D is unclear. This CDR3 spans 13 amino acids. Germline-derived CDR1 and CDR2 are DFQATT and SNEGSKA (reference sequence). Trimming stripped 3 bases from V and 1 base from J, with 8 bases between. Here the CDR3 reads CSASSGGTDTQYF. The CDR3, as DNA: TGCAGTGCTAGTAGTGGGGGCACAGATACGCAGTATTTT.

The rearrangement uses TRBV3-1 and TRBJ2-4; D tentatively fits TRBD1 or TRBD2 (5 bases each). Germline CDR1 LGHDT, CDR2 YNNKEL (reference sequence). The V gene lost 0 bases and the J gene lost 4 bases, with 10 bases spanning the gap. The CDR3 runs to 15 residues. The CDR3 protein is CASSQDWGMKNIQYF. The CDR3 nucleotides are TGTGCCAGCAGCCAAGACTGGGGGATGAAAAACATTCAGTACTTC.

The chain combines TRBV20-1 with TRBJ2-3; D remains ambiguous. Germline CDR1 DFQATT, CDR2 SNEGSKA (reference sequence). V shed 3 bases and J shed 11 bases, with 18 bases lying between them. The CDR3 is 13 residues long. The CDR3 protein is CSARAVVGSMQYF. CDR3 nucleotide sequence: TGCAGTGCTAGGGCTGTAGTTGGGTCAATGCAGTATTTT.

CDR3 amino acids: CASAPGRQVYGYTF. CDR3 sequence (DNA): TGTGCCAGCGCCCCCGGGCGCCAGGTCTATGGCTACACCTTC. The chain employs TRBV12-3 or TRBV12-4 and TRBJ1-2; unclear D gene. This CDR3 comprises 14 residues. Trimming took 8 bases from V and 4 from J, leaving 17 bases between them.

The V gene is TRBV4-1, the J gene TRBJ2-5; D might be TRBD2 (7 bases). Germline assignment: CDR1 MGHRA and CDR2 YSYEKL. This CDR3 comprises 15 residues. The ends were cut back, 1 base at V and 4 bases at J, with 13 bases in the middle. DNA for the CDR3: TGCGCCAGCAGCCAAGGAATGGGAGGGGGAGAGACCCAGTACTTC. Translating gives CASSQGMGGGETQYF.

This clonotype was recorded once. The V call is TRBV20-1, the J call TRBJ2-2, with 9 bases fitting TRBD2. Per germline, CDR1 DFQATT and CDR2 SNEGSKA (reference sequence). The CDR3 loop spans 13 amino acids. V shed 5 bases and J 4 bases; nucleotides not matched to a gene: 2. The CDR3 DNA sequence: TGCAGTGCTCGGCGGGGGGGCACCGGGGAGCTGTTTTTT. Encoded protein: CSARRGGTGELFF.

J is TRBJ2-1 and V is TRBV9; TRBD2 agrees at 10 bases. The CDR3 runs to 15 residues. Germline V lookup: CDR1 SGDLS, CDR2 YYNGEE. The trim removed 0 bases at V and 10 bases at J, leaving 7 bases unmatched. The CDR3 protein is CASSVGLAGDGEQFF. The CDR3, as DNA: TGTGCCAGCAGCGTAGGTCTAGCGGGAGACGGCGAGCAGTTCTTC. Using reference TRBV9 and TRBJ2-1 for the parts outside the CDR3, the full variable domain is DSGVTQTPKHLITATGQRVTLRCSPRSGDLSVYWYQQSLDQGLQFLIQYYNGEERAKGNILERFSAQQFPDLHSELNLSSLELGDSALYFCASSVGLAGDGEQFFGPGTRLTVL.

This chain connects TRBV15 to TRBJ1-6; D is uncertain. This CDR3 is 14 amino acids long. Per germline, CDR1 LNHNV and CDR2 YYDKDF (reference sequence). V lost 1 base, J lost 12 bases, and 13 bases lay in between. CDR3 DNA sequence: TGTGCCACCAGCAGAGGAGCGGGGATGAGACCCCTCCACTTT. Amino acids: CATSRGAGMRPLHF.

The V call is TRBV28, the J call TRBJ2-7, with D possibly matching TRBD2 (6 bases). With 8 bases removed from V and 3 bases from J, the gap between germline ends came to 11 bases. This CDR3 contains 12 residues. CDR1 is MDHEN, CDR2 SYDVKM, per germline. DNA of the CDR3: TGTGCCAGCGCGGACGGGAGCTACGAGCAGTACGTC. It codes for CASADGSYEQYV.

The J gene is TRBJ2-1, the V gene TRBV27; D remains ambiguous. Deletions cut 4 bases from V and 15 bases from J, with 22 bases between. The CDR3 sequence is 14 residues long. Germline CDR1 is MNHEY and CDR2 is SMNVEV (reference sequence). The CDR3 bases are TGTGCCAGCAGTTCCCCTCCCCGGGCCCATCCGGTGTTCTTC. Translation: CASSSPPRAHPVFF.

V is TRBV6-1 and J is TRBJ1-2; D might be TRBD1 (5 bases). V dropped 4 bases and J dropped 7 bases, with 13 bases sitting between them. Germline V gives CDR1 MNHNS, CDR2 SASEGT. This CDR3 is built from 13 residues. This CDR3 is CASSAQGVAGYTF. As DNA, the CDR3 is TGTGCCAGCAGTGCGCAGGGAGTTGCTGGCTACACCTTC.

The chain uses TRBV12-5 and TRBJ1-6; D remains ambiguous. The CDR3 consists of 13 residues. V lost 1 base, J lost 9 bases, and 7 bases lay in between. Germline V gene sequence: CDR1 LGHNT, CDR2 FRNRAP. The CDR3 bases are TGTGCTAGTGGTTTGGAGGACGGTTCACCCCTCCACTTT. Translated, it gives CASGLEDGSPLHF.